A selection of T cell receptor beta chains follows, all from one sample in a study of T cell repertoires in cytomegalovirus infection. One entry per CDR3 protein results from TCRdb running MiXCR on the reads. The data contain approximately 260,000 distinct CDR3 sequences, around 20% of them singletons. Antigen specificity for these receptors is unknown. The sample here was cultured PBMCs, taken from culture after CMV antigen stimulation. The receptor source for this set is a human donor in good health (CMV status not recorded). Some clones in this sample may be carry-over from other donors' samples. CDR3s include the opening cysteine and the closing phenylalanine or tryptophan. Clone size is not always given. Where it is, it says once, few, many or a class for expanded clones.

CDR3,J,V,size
CASTRRQETQYF,TRBJ2-5,TRBV28,few
CASSLVSVKLAEAFF,TRBJ1-1,TRBV4-1,few
CASSLSSGRIGELFF,TRBJ2-2,TRBV12-3/TRBV12-4,many
CASNFGQPGGYTF,TRBJ1-2,TRBV19,-
CATSRVPRDKETQYF,TRBJ2-5,TRBV15,few
CASSKPVKPTGELFF,TRBJ2-2,TRBV6-5,few
CASSSPRGNTEAFF,TRBJ1-1,TRBV19,-
CASRSAEAFF,TRBJ1-1,TRBV7-9,many
CASSLTRQGRYTGELFF,TRBJ2-2,TRBV7-3,many
CASRLQGAKNIQYF,TRBJ2-4,TRBV12-3/TRBV12-4,many
CASTLRQLIPNTGELFF,TRBJ2-2,TRBV6-2/TRBV6-3,-
CASSLRQGPGEKLFF,TRBJ1-4,TRBV12-3/TRBV12-4,few
CASSQGGYSNQPQHF,TRBJ1-5,TRBV7-2,many
CASSLGGAGGDTEAFF,TRBJ1-1,TRBV5-1,-
CASSQPGDETQYF,TRBJ2-5,TRBV4-2,-
CSASTGTGNTEAFF,TRBJ1-1,TRBV20-1,few
CASSKRREDSSTDTQYF,TRBJ2-3,TRBV19,many
CASSTGDRYGYTF,TRBJ1-2,TRBV19,-
CASSRTSGSYEQYF,TRBJ2-7,TRBV12-3/TRBV12-4,many
CASSGLAGRADTQYF,TRBJ2-3,TRBV3-1,many
CASSLEGLANEKLFF,TRBJ1-4,TRBV7-2,many
CASSILAGGSEQFF,TRBJ2-1,TRBV19,-
CASSLIGRGGLFF,TRBJ2-2,TRBV28,-
CASSLIGGPETQYF,TRBJ2-5,TRBV7-2,many
CASRQTGTDGYTF,TRBJ1-2,TRBV9,-
CASSQGPRNYGYTF,TRBJ1-2,TRBV4-1,-
CATSDFLAADTQYF,TRBJ2-3,TRBV24-1,few
CASSSATTNEKLFF,TRBJ1-4,TRBV27,few
CASSFLRGAEGFNYGYTF,TRBJ1-2,TRBV12-3/TRBV12-4,few
CASSLYLVTDTQYF,TRBJ2-3,TRBV7-2,-
CASSNRDQSSGANVLTF,TRBJ2-6,TRBV12-3/TRBV12-4,many
CASSLGSGRGYTF,TRBJ1-2,TRBV12-3/TRBV12-4,few
CAISEGLQETQYF,TRBJ2-5,TRBV10-3,-
CASKGQYTDTQYF,TRBJ2-3,TRBV12-3/TRBV12-4,many
CATSPGTGGGYTF,TRBJ1-2,TRBV15,-
CASSPGTGRQETQYF,TRBJ2-5,TRBV18,-
CATAPGGADTQYF,TRBJ2-3,TRBV6-6,-
CASSQDLPLSSGNTIYF,TRBJ1-3,TRBV4-3,-
CSARPSKDTDTQYF,TRBJ2-3,TRBV20-1,-
CASRMSPPGRANQPQHF,TRBJ1-5,TRBV7-9,few
CASSTAHRATEAFF,TRBJ1-1,TRBV28,medium-sized
CASSQGQRSTDTQYF,TRBJ2-3,TRBV4-1,-
CASSFAGAGTDTQYF,TRBJ2-3,TRBV5-4,-
CASSREGLAGDEQFF,TRBJ2-1,TRBV12-3/TRBV12-4,-
CASSYSVGGYYEQYF,TRBJ2-7,TRBV6-5,few